This T cell receptor (beta chain) was recovered during a study of PD-L1 blockade in urothelial cancer. Points from the study as a whole: Patients with durable benefit had greater blood expansion of tumor-associated TCR clones 3 weeks into treatment.

Comments on this clone: Its antigen remains unidentified.

Time point in this sample: pretreatment peripheral blood. Pretreatment sampling and on-treatment sampling together yielded between 1 and 8 samples for each patient. Clones were read by immunoSEQ multiplex PCR, and TCRdb kept only the in-frame ones, dropping some. The table includes roughly 87,000 clones, more than 70% detected once. Sequencing used PBMCs, obtained around atezolizumab (anti-PD-L1) treatment. The sequence came from a woman older than 75 with urothelial cancer.

The CDR3 DNA is TGTGCCAGCAGCTTAGAGTCTAGGGGTGAAGCTTTCTTT. Translation: CASSLESRGEAFF. V gene TRBV7-9 combines with J gene TRBJ1-1, with D possibly being TRBD1 (5 bases). V lost 1 base and J 7 bases, leaving 10 bases between the germline ends. The CDR3 spans 13 residues. Germline V gives CDR1 SEHNR, CDR2 FQNEAQ (reference sequence).